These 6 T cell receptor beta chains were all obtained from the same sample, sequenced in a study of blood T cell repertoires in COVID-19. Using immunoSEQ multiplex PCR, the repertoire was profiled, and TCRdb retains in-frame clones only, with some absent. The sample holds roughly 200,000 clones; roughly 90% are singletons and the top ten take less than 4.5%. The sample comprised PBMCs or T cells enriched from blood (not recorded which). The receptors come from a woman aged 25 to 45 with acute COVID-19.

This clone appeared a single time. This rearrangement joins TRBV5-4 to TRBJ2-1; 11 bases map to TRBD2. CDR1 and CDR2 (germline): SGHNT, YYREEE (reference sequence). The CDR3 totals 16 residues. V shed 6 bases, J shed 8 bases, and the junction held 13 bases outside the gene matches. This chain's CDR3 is CASTSRSGGALDEQFF. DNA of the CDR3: TGTGCCAGCACTTCACGTAGCGGGGGGGCTTTGGATGAGCAGTTCTTC.

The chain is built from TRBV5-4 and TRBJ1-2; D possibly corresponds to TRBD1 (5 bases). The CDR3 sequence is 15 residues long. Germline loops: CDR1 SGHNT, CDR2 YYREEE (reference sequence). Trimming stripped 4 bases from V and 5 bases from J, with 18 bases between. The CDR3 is CASSPGRQGAYGYTF. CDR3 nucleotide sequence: TGTGCCAGCAGCCCCGGTCGGCAGGGCGCGTATGGCTACACCTTC.

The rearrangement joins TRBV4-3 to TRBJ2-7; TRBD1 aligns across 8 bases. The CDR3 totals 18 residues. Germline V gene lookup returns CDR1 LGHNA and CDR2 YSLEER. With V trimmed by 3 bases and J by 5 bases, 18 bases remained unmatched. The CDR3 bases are TGCGCCAGCAGCCACGAACTTAACCCCGGGACAGGTACTCACGAGCAGTACTTC. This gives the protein CASSHELNPGTGTHEQYF.

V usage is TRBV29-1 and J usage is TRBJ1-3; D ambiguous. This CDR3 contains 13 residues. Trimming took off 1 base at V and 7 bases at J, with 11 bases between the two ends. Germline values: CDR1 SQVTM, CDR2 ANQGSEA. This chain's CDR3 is CSVEGALRNTIYF. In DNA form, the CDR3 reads TGCAGCGTTGAAGGAGCTCTGAGGAACACCATATATTTT.

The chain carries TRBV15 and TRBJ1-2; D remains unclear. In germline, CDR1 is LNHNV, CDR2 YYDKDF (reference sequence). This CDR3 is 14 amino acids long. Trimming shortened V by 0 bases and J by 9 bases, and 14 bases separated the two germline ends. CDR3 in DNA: TGTGCCACCAGCAGAGAGCGGGCCACGAGAAGCTACACCTTC. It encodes CATSRERATRSYTF. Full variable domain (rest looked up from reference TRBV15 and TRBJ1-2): DAMVIQNPRYQVTQFGKPVTLSCSQTLNHNVMYWYQQKSSQAPKLLFHYYDKDFNNEADTPDNFQSRRPNTSFCFLDIRSPGLGDTAMYLCATSRERATRSYTFGSGTRLTVV.

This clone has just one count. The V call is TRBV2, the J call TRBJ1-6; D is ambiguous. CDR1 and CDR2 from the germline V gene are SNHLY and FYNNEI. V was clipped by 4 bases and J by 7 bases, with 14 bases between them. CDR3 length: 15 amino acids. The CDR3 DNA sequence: TGTGCCAGCAGTGCGTTTATCCAGTCCAATTCACCCCTCCACTTT. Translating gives CASSAFIQSNSPLHF.